The 14 T cell receptor beta chains below all came from one sample that was sequenced in a study of shared clonotypes between healthy human individuals. Only in-frame clones appear in the TCRdb table, and some are missing; sequencing was by immunoSEQ multiplex PCR. The sample holds around 2.5 million clones, 80% to 95% seen once. The sample comprised naive CD4+ T cells from PBMCs. Subset meaning: CD45RA+ positively selected. All receptors derive from a man in his late teens or twenties in good health. Some clones in this sample may be carry-over from other donors' samples.

The chain uses TRBV12-5 and TRBJ2-3; 9 bases are shared with TRBD1. This CDR3 has 17 amino acids. From germline, CDR1 is LGHNT and CDR2 FRNRAP. Trimming at V came to 0 bases and at J to 1 base, leaving 5 bases not matched to a gene. CDR3 protein: CASGLVGQGRGTDTQYF. DNA of the CDR3: TGTGCTAGTGGTTTGGTGGGACAGGGCCGTGGCACAGATACGCAGTATTTT.

The rearrangement links TRBV9 to TRBJ2-1; 8 bases match TRBD2. V shed 0 bases and J 5 bases; nucleotides not matched to a gene: 10. Germline V gene lookup returns CDR1 SGDLS and CDR2 YYNGEE. The CDR3 is 17 amino acids. Here the CDR3 reads CASSVGIRGLEDNEQFF. The CDR3 bases are TGTGCCAGCAGCGTAGGTATCCGGGGACTAGAAGACAATGAGCAGTTCTTC.

The chain has TRBV11-2 and TRBJ2-3; D ambiguous. V shed 1 base and J shed 5 bases, with 10 bases lying between them. This CDR3 is built from 14 residues. The germline CDR1 and CDR2 sequences are SGHAT and FQNNGV. CDR3 in amino acids: CASSLGTVGDTQYF. The CDR3 region has the DNA TGTGCCAGCAGCTTAGGCACCGTCGGAGATACGCAGTATTTT.

The chain has TRBV7-9 and TRBJ2-5; 9 nucleotides agree with TRBD2. Germline CDR1 SEHNR, CDR2 FQNEAQ (reference sequence). The CDR3 contains 14 residues. The V and J ends lost 7 bases and 4 bases, in that order; junction bases with no gene match: 7. As DNA, the CDR3 is TGTGCCAGCAACCTAAGCGGGAGGTCAGAGACCCAGTACTTC. Its protein is CASNLSGRSETQYF.

The chain combines TRBV19 with TRBJ2-1; 13 bases line up with TRBD2. The CDR3 runs to 16 residues. CDR1 LNHDA and CDR2 SQIVND come from the germline V gene (reference sequence). The V segment lost 9 bases and the J segment 6 bases; nucleotides outside the gene matches: 11. This chain's CDR3 is CASTGLAGRFGNEQFF. The CDR3 DNA reads as TGTGCCAGCACGGGACTAGCGGGAAGGTTCGGCAATGAGCAGTTCTTC.

The chain joins TRBV7-7 to TRBJ2-7, with D possibly being TRBD1 or TRBD2 (7 bases each). The ends were cut back, 3 bases at V and 4 bases at J, with 13 bases in the middle. This CDR3 has 14 residues. Germline assignment: CDR1 SSHAT and CDR2 FNYEAQ (reference sequence). CDR3 DNA: TGTGCCAGCAGCTTGTCCCAGGGGGGGTACGAGCAGTACTTC. Translated: CASSLSQGGYEQYF.

The V gene is TRBV11-2, the J gene TRBJ2-7; 7 nucleotides agree with TRBD1. The CDR3 length is 15 residues. Germline V gene sequence: CDR1 SGHAT, CDR2 FQNNGV. V trimming: 4 bases; J trimming: 1 base; junction bases outside the gene matches: 7. The CDR3 loop reads CASSSDRARSYEQYF. In nucleotides, the CDR3 is TGTGCCAGCAGCTCAGACAGGGCCAGGTCCTACGAGCAGTACTTC.

Written as DNA, the CDR3 is TGTGCCAGCAGCCGAATGGGGGCGCGGGATGAAAAACTGTTTTTT. Translated: CASSRMGARDEKLFF. The V and J genes are TRBV7-9 and TRBJ1-4; the D gene is possibly TRBD1 (6 bases). Trimming took off 5 bases at V and 6 bases at J, with 16 bases between the two ends. The CDR3 consists of 15 residues. Germline V gene sequence: CDR1 SEHNR, CDR2 FQNEAQ (reference sequence).

The chain has TRBV29-1 and TRBJ2-7; D is possibly TRBD2 (6 bases). Germline V gene sequence: CDR1 SQVTM, CDR2 ANQGSEA. The germline V and J ends were trimmed by 5 bases and 6 bases, with 14 bases remaining between them. This CDR3 is 12 amino acids long. The CDR3 DNA sequence: TGCAGCGTTCCGCTGGGGGGACGCGAGCAGTACTTC. Translation: CSVPLGGREQYF.

This clone was observed once. The V call is TRBV4-3, the J call TRBJ2-1; a possible D gene is TRBD2 (6 bases). This CDR3 comprises 16 residues. Trimming took off 1 base at V and 8 bases at J, with 18 bases between the two ends. Germline values: CDR1 LGHNA, CDR2 YSLEER. Here the CDR3 reads CASSQGLGGMGDEQFF. In nucleotides, the CDR3 is TGCGCCAGCAGCCAAGGCTTGGGCGGGATGGGCGATGAGCAGTTCTTC.

In DNA, the CDR3 is TGTGCCAGCAGCTTCGGATTTTACAATGAGCAGTTCTTC. Translating it yields CASSFGFYNEQFF. The V call is TRBV7-9, the J call TRBJ2-1; D is ambiguous. The ends were cut back, 3 bases at V and 4 bases at J, with 7 bases in the middle. The CDR3 consists of 13 residues. Germline V gene sequence: CDR1 SEHNR, CDR2 FQNEAQ (reference sequence). The complete variable domain, with remaining parts taken from reference TRBV7-9 and TRBJ2-1, reads DTGVSQNPRHKITKRGQNVTFRCDPISEHNRLYWYRQTLGQGPEFLTYFQNEAQLEKSRLLSDRFSAERPKGSFSTLEIQRTEQGDSAMYLCASSFGFYNEQFFGPGTRLTVL.

This sequence joins TRBV5-1 and TRBJ2-5; 10 positions match TRBD2. The CDR3 is made up of 17 amino acids. The J segment lost 3 bases and the V segment lost 4 bases, leaving 12 bases of the junction unmatched. Germline V gene data show CDR1 as SGHRS and CDR2 as YFSETQ. In DNA, the CDR3 is TGCGCCAGCAGCAGGGACTATAGCGGGAGGCGAAAAGAGACCCAGTACTTC. This gives the protein CASSRDYSGRRKETQYF.

V and J are TRBV6-6 and TRBJ2-7; the D gene is possibly TRBD1 (6 bases). V was pared by 7 bases and J by 3 bases, with 16 bases between. This CDR3 comprises 14 residues. The germline V gene has CDR1 MNHNY and CDR2 SVGAGI (reference sequence). CDR3 amino acids: CASNAGTTHYEQYF. CDR3 sequence (DNA): TGTGCCAGCAACGCCGGGACAACCCACTACGAGCAGTACTTC.

The chain uses TRBV30 and TRBJ1-4, with D unclear. This CDR3 has 12 amino acids. Trimming removed 3 bases at V and 7 bases at J, with 9 bases between. The germline gives CDR1 GTSNPN, CDR2 SVGIG (reference sequence). CDR3 sequence reads: CAWSTRFEKLFF. CDR3 DNA sequence: TGTGCCTGGAGCACCCGTTTTGAAAAACTGTTTTTT.